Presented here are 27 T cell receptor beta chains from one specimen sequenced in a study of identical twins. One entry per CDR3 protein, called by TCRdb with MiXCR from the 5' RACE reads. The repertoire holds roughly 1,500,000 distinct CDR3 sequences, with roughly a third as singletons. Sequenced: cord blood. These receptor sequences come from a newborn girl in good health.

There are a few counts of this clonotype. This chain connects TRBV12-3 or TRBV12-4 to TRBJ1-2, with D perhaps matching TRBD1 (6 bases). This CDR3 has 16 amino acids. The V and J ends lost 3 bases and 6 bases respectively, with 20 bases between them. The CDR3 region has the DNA TGTGCCAGCAGTTTCCTGGACAGAGAGCCCCGAGATGGCTACACCTTC. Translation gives CASSFLDREPRDGYTF.

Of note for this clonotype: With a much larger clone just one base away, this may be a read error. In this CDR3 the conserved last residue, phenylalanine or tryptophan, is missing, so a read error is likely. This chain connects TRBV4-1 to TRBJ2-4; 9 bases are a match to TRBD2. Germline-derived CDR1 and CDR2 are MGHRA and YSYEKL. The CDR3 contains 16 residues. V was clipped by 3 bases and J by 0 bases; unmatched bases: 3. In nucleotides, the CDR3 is TGCGCCAGCAGCCAGACTAGCGGAGTAGCCAAAAACATTCAGTACTAC. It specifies CASSQTSGVAKNIQYY.

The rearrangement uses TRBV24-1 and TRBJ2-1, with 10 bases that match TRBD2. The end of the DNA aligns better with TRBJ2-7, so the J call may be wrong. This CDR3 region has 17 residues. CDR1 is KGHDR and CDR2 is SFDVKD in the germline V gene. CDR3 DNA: TGTGCCACCAGTGATCTTAGCGGGGGGAGCTCCTACAATGAGCAGTACTTC. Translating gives CATSDLSGGSSYNEQYF.

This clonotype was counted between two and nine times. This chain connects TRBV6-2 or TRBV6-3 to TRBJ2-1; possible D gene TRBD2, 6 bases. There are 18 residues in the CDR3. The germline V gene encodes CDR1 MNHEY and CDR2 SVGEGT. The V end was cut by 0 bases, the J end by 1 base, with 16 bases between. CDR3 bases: TGTGCCAGCAGTTACTCGATTCTAGCGCGGAGATCCTACAATGAGCAGTTCTTC. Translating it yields CASSYSILARRSYNEQFF.

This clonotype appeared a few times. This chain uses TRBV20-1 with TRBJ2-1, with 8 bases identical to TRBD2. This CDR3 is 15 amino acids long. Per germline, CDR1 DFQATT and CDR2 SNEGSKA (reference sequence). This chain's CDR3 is CSARDDREGYNEQFF. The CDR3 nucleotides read TGCAGCGCCCGGGACGACCGGGAGGGCTACAATGAGCAGTTCTTC.

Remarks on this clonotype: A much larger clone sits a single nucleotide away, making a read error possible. CDR3 region: CASSRDRGPTDTQYF. CDR3 nucleotides: TGTGCCAGCAGTCGGGACAGGGGGCCCACAGATACGCAGTATTTT. The rearrangement links TRBV6-5 to TRBJ2-3, with TRBD1 identical over 12 bases. Germline loops: CDR1 MNHEY, CDR2 SVGAGI. This CDR3 is 15 amino acids long. Germline trimming cut 5 bases from V and 2 bases from J; bases unmatched to any gene: 2.

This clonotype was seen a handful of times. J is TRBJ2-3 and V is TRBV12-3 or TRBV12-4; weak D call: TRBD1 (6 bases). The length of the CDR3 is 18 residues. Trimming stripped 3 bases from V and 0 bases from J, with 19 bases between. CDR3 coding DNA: TGTGCCAGCAGTTTCCGGAGACAGGAGGTTTATAGCACAGATACGCAGTATTTT. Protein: CASSFRRQEVYSTDTQYF.

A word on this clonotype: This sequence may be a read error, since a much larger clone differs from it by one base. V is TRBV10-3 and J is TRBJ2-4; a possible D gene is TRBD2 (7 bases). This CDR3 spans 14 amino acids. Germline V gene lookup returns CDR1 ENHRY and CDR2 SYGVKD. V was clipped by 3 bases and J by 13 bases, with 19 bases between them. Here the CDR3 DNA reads TGTGCCATCAGTGATTGGGGGGGCTCCTACGGGCAGTACTTC. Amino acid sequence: CAISDWGGSYGQYF.

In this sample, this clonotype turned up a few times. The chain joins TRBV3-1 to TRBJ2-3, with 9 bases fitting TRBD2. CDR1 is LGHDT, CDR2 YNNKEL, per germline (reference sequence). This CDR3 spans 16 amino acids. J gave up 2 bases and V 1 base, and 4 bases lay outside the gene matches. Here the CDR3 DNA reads TGTGCCAGCAGCCAAGTTGCGGGGGGGTACACAGATACGCAGTATTTT. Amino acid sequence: CASSQVAGGYTDTQYF.

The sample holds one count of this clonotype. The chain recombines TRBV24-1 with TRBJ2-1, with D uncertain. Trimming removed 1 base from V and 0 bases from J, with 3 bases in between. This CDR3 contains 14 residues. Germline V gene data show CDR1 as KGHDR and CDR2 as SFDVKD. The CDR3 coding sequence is TGTGCCACCAGTGATTTACACTCCTACAATGAGCAGTTCTTC. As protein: CATSDLHSYNEQFF.

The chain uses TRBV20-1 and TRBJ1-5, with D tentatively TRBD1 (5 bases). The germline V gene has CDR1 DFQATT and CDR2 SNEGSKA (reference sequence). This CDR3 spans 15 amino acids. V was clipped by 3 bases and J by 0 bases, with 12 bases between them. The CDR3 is CSASPGRGSNQPQHF. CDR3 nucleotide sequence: TGCAGTGCTAGCCCGGGGAGGGGTAGCAATCAGCCCCAGCATTTT.

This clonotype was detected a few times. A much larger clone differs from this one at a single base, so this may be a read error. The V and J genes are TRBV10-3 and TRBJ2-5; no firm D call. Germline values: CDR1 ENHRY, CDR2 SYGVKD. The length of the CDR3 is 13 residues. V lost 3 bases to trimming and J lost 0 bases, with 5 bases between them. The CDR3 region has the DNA TGTGCCATCAGTGAAAGGGACCAAGAGACCCAGTACTTC. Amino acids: CAISERDQETQYF.

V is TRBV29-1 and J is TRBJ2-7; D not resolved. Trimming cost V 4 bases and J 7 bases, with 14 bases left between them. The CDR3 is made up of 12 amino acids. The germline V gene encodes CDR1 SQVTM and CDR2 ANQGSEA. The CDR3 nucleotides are TGCAGCGTTGTTCGGCCTTACAATGAGCAGTACTTC. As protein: CSVVRPYNEQYF.

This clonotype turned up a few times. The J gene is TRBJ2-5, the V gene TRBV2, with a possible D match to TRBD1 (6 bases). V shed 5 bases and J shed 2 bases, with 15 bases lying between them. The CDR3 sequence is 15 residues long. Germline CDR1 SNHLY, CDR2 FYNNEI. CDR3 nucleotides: TGTGCCAGCAGTCTGAACAGGGCCCTTCAAGAGACCCAGTACTTC. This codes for CASSLNRALQETQYF.

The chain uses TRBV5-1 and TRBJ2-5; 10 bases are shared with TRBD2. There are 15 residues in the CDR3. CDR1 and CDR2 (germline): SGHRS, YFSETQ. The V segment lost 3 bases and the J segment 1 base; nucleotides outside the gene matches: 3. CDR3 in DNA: TGCGCCAGCAGCTGGGGACTAGCGCTCCAAGAGACCCAGTACTTC. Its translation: CASSWGLALQETQYF.

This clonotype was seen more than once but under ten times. The CDR3 DNA follows: TGTGCCAGCAGCGTTAAGAGCGGGAGAGGATACAATGAGCAGTTCTTC. This gives the protein CASSVKSGRGYNEQFF. V is TRBV12-3 or TRBV12-4 and J is TRBJ2-1; 8 bases line up with TRBD2. Trimming at V came to 6 bases and at J to 4 bases, leaving 11 bases not matched to a gene. The CDR3 covers 16 residues.

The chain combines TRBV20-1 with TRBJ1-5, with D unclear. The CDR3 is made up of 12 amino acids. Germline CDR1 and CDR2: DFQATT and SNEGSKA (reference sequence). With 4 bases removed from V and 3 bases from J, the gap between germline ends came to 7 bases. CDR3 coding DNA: TGCAGTGCTAAACAGACCAATCAGCCCCAGCATTTT. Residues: CSAKQTNQPQHF.

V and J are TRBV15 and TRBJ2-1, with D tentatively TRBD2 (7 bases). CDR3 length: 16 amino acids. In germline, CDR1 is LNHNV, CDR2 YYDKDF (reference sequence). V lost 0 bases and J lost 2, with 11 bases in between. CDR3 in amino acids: CATSRDRGGPYNEQFF. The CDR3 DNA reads TGTGCCACCAGCAGAGATAGGGGGGGCCCCTACAATGAGCAGTTCTTC.

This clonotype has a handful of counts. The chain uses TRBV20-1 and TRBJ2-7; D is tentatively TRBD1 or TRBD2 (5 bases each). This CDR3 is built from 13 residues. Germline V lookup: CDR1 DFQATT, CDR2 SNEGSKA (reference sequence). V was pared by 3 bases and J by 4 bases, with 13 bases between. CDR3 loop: CSASEGPPYEQYF. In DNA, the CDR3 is TGCAGTGCTAGCGAGGGACCCCCTTACGAGCAGTACTTC.

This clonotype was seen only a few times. CDR3 DNA sequence: TGTGCCAGCAGTTTTGGGACAGCAACTAATGAAAAACTGTTTTTT. Protein product: CASSFGTATNEKLFF. The chain links TRBV6-5 to TRBJ1-4, with TRBD1 identical over 7 bases. Unmatched junction bases numbered 2, after V lost 4 bases and J lost 0 bases. The CDR3 spans 15 residues. Looked up from germline, CDR1 is MNHEY and CDR2 is SVGAGI.

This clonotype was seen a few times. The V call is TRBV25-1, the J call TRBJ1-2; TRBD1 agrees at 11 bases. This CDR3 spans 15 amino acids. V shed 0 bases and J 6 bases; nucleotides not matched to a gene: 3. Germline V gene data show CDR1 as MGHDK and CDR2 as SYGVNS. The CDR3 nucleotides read TGTGCCAGCAGTGAATATGGGACAGGGGGGAATGGCTACACCTTC. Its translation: CASSEYGTGGNGYTF.

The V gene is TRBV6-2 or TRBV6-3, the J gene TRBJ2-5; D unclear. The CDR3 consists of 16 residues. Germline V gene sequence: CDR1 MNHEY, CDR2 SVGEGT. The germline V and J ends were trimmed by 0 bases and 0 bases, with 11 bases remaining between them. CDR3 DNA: TGTGCCAGCAGTTACTCGCCACCAGCGTACCAAGAGACCCAGTACTTC. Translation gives CASSYSPPAYQETQYF.

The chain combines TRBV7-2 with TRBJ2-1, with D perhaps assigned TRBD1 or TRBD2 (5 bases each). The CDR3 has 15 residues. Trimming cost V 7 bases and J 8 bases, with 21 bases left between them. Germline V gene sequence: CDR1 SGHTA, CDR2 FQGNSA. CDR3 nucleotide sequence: TGTGCCAGCAACCGGGACGGAGCAATCGGCGATGAGCAGTTCTTC. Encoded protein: CASNRDGAIGDEQFF.

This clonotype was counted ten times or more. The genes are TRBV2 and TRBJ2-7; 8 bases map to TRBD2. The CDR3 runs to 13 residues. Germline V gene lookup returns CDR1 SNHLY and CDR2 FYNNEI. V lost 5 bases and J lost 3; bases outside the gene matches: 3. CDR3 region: CASSKRENYEQYF. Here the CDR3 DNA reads TGTGCCAGCAGTAAGCGGGAGAACTACGAGCAGTACTTC.

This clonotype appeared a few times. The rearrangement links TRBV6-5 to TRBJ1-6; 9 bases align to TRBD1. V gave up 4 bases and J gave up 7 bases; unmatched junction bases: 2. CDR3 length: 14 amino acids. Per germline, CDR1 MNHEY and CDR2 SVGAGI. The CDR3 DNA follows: TGTGCCAGCAGTTGGGGGACAGGGAATTCACCCCTCCACTTT. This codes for CASSWGTGNSPLHF.

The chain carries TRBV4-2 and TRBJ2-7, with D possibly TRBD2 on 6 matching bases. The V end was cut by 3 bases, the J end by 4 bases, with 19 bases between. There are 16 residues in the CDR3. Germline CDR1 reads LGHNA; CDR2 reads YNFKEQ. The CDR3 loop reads CASSHSSRVGGYEQYF. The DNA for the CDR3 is TGTGCCAGCAGCCACTCCAGTAGGGTGGGAGGTTACGAGCAGTACTTC.

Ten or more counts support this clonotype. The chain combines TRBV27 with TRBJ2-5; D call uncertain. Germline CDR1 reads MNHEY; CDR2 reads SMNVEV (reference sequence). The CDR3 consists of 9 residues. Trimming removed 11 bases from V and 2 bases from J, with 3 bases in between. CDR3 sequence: CAGQETQYF. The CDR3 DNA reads TGTGCCGGGCAAGAGACCCAGTACTTC.